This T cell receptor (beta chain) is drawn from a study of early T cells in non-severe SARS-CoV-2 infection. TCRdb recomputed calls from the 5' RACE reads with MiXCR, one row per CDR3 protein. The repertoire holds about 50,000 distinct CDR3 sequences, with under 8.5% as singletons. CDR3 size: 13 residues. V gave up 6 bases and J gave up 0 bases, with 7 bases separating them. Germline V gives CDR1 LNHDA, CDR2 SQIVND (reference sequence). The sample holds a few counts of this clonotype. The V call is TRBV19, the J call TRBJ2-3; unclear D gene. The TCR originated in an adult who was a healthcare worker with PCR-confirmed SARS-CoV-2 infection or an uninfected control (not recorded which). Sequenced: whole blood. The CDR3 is CASRVASTDTQYF. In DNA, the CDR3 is TGTGCCAGTAGGGTGGCTAGCACAGATACGCAGTATTTT.